This T cell receptor (beta chain) was sequenced during a study of Graves' ophthalmopathy and Graves' hyperthyroidism. Notes on the study in general: The 13-signature model separated ophthalmopathy from stable hyperthyroidism at just under 90% sensitivity and nearly 83% specificity. In predicting ophthalmopathy progression, the model reached about 71% sensitivity and around 72% specificity. Blood shared most expanded thyroid clonotypes above 0.001 frequency.

The authors amplified TCR beta CDR3 regions from RNA transcripts. Following a first-round RT-PCR that used HTBI primers, a second-round multiplex PCR was carried out. TCRdb passed the multiplex PCR reads through MiXCR, listing each CDR3 protein once. The sample contains 150,000 to 200,000 distinct CDR3 sequences, approximately 40% of which appear only once. Donors with ophthalmopathy: moderate-to-severe activity, CAS ≥3, NOSPECS ≥4, duration under 3 months. Notes on this clonotype: Its cognate antigen is unknown.

The CDR3 consists of 15 residues. Germline CDR1 and CDR2: SGHNT and YENEEA. V dropped 1 base and J dropped 0 bases, with 9 bases sitting between them. The clonotype comes from a young man with Graves' ophthalmopathy. The chain joins TRBV11-3 to TRBJ2-5; the D is unclear. The sample was peripheral blood. The CDR3 protein is CASSLGRSYQETQYF. In nucleotides, the CDR3 is TGTGCCAGCAGCTTAGGCAGGAGTTACCAAGAGACCCAGTACTTC.